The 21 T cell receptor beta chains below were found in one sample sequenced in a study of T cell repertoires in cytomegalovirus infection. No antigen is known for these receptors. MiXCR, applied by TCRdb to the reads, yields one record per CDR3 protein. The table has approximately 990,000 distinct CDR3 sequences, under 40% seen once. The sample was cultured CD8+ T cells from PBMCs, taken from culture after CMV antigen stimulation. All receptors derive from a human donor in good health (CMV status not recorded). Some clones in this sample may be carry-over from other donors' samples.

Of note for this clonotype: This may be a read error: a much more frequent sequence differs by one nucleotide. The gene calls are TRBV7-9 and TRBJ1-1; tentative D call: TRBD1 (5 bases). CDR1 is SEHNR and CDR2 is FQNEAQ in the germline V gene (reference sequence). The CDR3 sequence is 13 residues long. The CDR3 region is CTSSLPGLTEAFF. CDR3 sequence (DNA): TGTACCAGCAGCTTACCGGGGCTCACTGAAGCTTTCTTT.

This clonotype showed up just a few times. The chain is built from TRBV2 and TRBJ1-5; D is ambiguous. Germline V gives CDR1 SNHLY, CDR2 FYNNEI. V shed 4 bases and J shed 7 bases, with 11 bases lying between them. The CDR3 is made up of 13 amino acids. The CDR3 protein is CASSGAGRQPQHF. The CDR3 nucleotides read TGTGCCAGCAGTGGAGCGGGGAGGCAGCCCCAGCATTTT. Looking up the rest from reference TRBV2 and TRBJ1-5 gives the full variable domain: EPEVTQTPSHQVTQMGQEVILRCVPISNHLYFYWYRQILGQKVEFLVSFYNNEISEKSEIFDDQFSVERPDGSNFTLKIRSTKLEDSAMYFCASSGAGRQPQHFGDGTRLSIL.

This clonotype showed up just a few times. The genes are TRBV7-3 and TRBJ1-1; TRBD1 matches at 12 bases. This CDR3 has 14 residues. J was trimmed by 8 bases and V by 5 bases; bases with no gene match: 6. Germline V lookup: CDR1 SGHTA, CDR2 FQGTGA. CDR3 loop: CASSLPGQGAEAFF. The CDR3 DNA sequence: TGTGCCAGCAGCCTTCCGGGACAGGGGGCGGAAGCTTTCTTT.

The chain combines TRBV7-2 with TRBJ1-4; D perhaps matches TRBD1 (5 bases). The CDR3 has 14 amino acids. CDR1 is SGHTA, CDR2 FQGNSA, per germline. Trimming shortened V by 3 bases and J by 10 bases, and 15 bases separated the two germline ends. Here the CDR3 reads CASSLARPRGKLFF. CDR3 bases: TGTGCCAGCAGCTTGGCCCGGCCGAGGGGAAAACTGTTTTTT.

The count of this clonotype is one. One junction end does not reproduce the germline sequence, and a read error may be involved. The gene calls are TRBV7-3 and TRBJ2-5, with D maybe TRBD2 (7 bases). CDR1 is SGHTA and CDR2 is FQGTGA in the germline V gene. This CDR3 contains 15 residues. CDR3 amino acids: CARSPWGGLRETQYF. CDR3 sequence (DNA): TGTGCCCGCAGCCCCTGGGGGGGGCTACGGGAGACCCAGTACTTC.

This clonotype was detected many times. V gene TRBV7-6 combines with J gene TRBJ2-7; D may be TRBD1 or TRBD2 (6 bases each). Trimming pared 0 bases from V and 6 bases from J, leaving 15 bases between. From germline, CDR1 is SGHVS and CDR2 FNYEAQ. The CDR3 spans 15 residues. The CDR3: CASSLAQPGAGEQYF. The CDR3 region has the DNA TGTGCCAGCAGCTTAGCGCAACCGGGGGCCGGCGAGCAGTACTTC.

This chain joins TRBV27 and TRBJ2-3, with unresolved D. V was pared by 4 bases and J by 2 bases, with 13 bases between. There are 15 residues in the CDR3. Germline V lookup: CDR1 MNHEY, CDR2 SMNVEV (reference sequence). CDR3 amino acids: CASSYSESFTDTQYF. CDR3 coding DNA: TGTGCCAGCAGTTACAGCGAGTCCTTCACAGATACGCAGTATTTT.

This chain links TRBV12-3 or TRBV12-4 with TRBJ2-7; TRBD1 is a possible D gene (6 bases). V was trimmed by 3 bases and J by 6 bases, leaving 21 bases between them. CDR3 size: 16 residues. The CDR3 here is CASSFFVQGEVGEQYV. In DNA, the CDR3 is TGTGCCAGCAGTTTCTTCGTACAGGGTGAGGTCGGCGAGCAGTACGTC.

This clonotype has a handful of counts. CDR3 DNA sequence: TGTGCCATCAGTGAGAGGGTACTTGGCTACACCTTC. Protein sequence: CAISERVLGYTF. The chain couples TRBV10-3 to TRBJ1-2, with D hard to call. Germline V gene sequence: CDR1 ENHRY, CDR2 SYGVKD. The ends were cut back, 2 bases at V and 7 bases at J, with 8 bases in the middle. The CDR3 totals 12 residues.

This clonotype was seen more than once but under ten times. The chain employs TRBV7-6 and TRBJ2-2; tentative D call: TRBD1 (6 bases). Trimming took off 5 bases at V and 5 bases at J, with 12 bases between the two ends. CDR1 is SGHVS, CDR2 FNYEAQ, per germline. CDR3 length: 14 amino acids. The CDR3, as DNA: TGTGCCAGCAGCCGGACAGTTGGGACCGGGGAGCTGTTTTTT. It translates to CASSRTVGTGELFF.

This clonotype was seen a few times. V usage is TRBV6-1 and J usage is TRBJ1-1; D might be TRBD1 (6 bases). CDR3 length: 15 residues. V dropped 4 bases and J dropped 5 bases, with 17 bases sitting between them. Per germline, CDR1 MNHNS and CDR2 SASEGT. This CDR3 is CASSGPGGWVTEAFF. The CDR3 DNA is TGTGCCAGCAGTGGACCCGGGGGCTGGGTTACTGAAGCTTTCTTT.

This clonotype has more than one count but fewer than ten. CDR3 amino acids: CASSQEIVDEQFF. The CDR3 DNA reads TGTGCCAGCAGCCAAGAAATAGTGGATGAGCAGTTCTTC. This chain uses TRBV4-2 with TRBJ2-1; D not resolved. Trimming shortened V by 0 bases and J by 8 bases, and 8 bases separated the two germline ends. Germline V gives CDR1 LGHNA, CDR2 YNFKEQ. This CDR3 is built from 13 residues.

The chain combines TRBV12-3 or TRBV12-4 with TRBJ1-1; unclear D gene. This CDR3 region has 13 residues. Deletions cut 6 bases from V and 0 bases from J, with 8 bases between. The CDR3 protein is CASSGDLNTEAFF. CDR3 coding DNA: TGTGCCAGCAGCGGAGACCTGAACACTGAAGCTTTCTTT.

CDR3: CASDWGLAGRTNTGELFF. CDR3 sequence (DNA): TGTGCTAGTGACTGGGGGCTAGCGGGACGTACGAACACCGGGGAGCTGTTTTTT. V and J are TRBV12-5 and TRBJ2-2; 9 bases agree with TRBD2. Germline-derived CDR1 and CDR2 are LGHNT and FRNRAP. The CDR3 totals 18 residues. J was trimmed by 0 bases and V by 7 bases; bases with no gene match: 12.

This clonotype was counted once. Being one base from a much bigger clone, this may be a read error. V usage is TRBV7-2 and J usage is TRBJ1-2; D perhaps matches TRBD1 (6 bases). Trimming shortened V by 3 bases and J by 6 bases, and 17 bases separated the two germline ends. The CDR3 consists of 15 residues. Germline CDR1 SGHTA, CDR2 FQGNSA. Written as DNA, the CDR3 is TGTGCCAGCAGCTTGTCCAGAGGGGGGGCAAATGGCTACACCTTC. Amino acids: CASSLSRGGANGYTF. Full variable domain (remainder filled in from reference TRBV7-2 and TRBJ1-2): GAGVSQSPSNKVTEKGKDVELRCDPISGHTALYWYRQSLGQGLEFLIYFQGNSAPDKSGLPSDRFSAERTGGSVSTLTIQRTQQEDSAVYLCASSLSRGGANGYTFGSGTRLTVV.

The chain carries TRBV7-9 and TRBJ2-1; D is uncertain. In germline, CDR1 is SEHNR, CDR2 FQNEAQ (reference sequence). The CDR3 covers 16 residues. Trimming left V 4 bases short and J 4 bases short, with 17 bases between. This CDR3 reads CASSSSRQNRYNEQFF. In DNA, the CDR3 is TGTGCCAGCAGCTCCAGCAGGCAGAACCGATACAATGAGCAGTTCTTC.

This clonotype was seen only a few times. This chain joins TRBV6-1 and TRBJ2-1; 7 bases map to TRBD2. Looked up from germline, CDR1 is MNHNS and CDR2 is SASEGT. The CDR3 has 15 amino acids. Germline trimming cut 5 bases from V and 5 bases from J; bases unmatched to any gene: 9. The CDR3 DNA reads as TGTGCCAGCAGTCCCCGGAGGCTAGCGGACAATGAGCAGTTCTTC. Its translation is CASSPRRLADNEQFF.

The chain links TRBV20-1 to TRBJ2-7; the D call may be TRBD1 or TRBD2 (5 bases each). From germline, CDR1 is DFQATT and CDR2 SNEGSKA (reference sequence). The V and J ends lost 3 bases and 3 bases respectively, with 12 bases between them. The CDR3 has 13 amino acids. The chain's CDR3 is CSASMGRYYEQYF. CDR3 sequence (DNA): TGCAGTGCTAGTATGGGACGGTACTACGAGCAGTACTTC.

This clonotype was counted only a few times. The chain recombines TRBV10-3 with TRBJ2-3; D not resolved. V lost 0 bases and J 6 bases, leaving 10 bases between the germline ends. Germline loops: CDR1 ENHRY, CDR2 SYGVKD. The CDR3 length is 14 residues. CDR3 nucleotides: TGTGCCATCAGTGAGTCGACCTTCGGCGATACGCAGTATTTT. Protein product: CAISESTFGDTQYF.

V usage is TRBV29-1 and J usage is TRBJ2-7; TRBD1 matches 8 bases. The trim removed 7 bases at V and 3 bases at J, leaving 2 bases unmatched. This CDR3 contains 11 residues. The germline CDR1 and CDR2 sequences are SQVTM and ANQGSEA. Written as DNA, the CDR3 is TGCAGCGGGGGGACAGGCTACGAGCAGTACTTC. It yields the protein CSGGTGYEQYF.

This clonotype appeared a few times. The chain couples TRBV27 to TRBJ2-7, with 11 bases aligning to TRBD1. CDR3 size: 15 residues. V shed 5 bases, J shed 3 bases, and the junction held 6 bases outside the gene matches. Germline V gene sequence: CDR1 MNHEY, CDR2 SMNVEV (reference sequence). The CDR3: CASSRGTGGYYEQYV. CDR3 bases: TGTGCCAGCAGTCGTGGGACAGGGGGGTACTACGAGCAGTACGTC.